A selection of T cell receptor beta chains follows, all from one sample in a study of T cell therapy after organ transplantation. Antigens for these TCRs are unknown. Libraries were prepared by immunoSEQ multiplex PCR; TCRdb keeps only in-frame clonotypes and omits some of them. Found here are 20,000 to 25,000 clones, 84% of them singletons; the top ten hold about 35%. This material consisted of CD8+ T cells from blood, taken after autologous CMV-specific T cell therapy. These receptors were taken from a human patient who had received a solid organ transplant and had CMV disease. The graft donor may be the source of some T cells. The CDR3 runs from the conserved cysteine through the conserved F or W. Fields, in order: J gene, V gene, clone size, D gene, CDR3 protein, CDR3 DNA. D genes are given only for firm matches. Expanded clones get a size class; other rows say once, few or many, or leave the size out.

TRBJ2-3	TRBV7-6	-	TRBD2	CASSLETSGDTQYF	TGTGCCAGCAGCTTAGAGACTAGCGGGGATACGCAGTATTTT
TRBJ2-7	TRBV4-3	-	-	CASSHTVLGNEQYF	TGCGCCAGCAGCCACACAGTTTTGGGGAACGAGCAGTACTTC
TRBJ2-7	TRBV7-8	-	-	CASSLEVPTQYEQYF	TGTGCCAGCAGCTTAGAAGTCCCCACTCAATACGAGCAGTACTTC
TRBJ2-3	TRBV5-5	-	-	CASSLGQGRDTQYF	TGTGCCAGCAGCTTGGGGCAGGGACGAGATACGCAGTATTTT
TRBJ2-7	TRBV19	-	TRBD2	CASSPSSGGGEQYF	TGTGCCAGTAGCCCTTCGAGCGGGGGCGGGGAGCAGTACTTC
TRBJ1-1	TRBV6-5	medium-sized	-	CASSPEGFNTEAFF	TGTGCCAGCAGTCCCGAGGGCTTCAACACTGAAGCTTTCTTT
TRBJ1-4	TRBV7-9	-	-	CASSLDRLANEKLFF	TGTGCCAGCAGCTTAGACAGGCTAGCTAATGAAAAACTGTTTTTT
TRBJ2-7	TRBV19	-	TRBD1	CASSIGTGAEQYF	TGTGCCAGTAGTATAGGGACAGGGGCCGAGCAGTACTTC
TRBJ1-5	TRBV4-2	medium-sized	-	CASSQDLEGASNQPQHF	TGTGCCAGCAGCCAAGATTTAGAAGGGGCCAGCAATCAGCCCCAGCATTTT
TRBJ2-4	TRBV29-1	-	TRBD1	CSVEMGQGLGKNIQYF	TGCAGCGTTGAAATGGGACAGGGATTGGGGAAAAACATTCAGTACTTC
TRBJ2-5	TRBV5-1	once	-	CASSWRTGLGTQYF	TGCGCCAGCAGCTGGAGGACAGGACTAGGGACCCAGTACTTC
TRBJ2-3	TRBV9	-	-	CASADWGSDTQYF	TGTGCCAGCGCGGACTGGGGTTCAGATACGCAGTATTTT
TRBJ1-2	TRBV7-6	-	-	CASSLAPDSNYGYTF	TGTGCCAGCAGCTTAGCTCCGGACAGTAACTATGGCTACACCTTC
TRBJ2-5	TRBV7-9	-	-	CASSPDPGRETQYF	TGTGCCAGCAGCCCGGACCCAGGGAGAGAGACCCAGTACTTC
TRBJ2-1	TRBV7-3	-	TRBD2	CASSLGLATYNEQFF	TGTGCCAGCAGCCTTGGACTAGCGACCTACAATGAGCAGTTCTTC
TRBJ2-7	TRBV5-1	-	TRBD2	CASSLTSGSYEQYF	TGCGCCAGCAGCTTGACTAGCGGGTCCTACGAGCAGTACTTC
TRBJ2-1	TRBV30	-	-	CAWSGGGVPFF	TGTGCCTGGAGTGGAGGGGGTGTCCCGTTCTTC
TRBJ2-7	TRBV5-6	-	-	CASSLGAGVIYEQYF	TGTGCCAGCAGCTTGGGTGCAGGGGTTATCTACGAGCAGTACTTC
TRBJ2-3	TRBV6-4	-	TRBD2	CASSVLAGGTDTQYF	TGTGCCAGCAGTGTTTTAGCGGGAGGCACAGATACGCAGTATTTT
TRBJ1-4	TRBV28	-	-	CASGADGYLNEKLFF	TGTGCCAGCGGAGCGGATGGATACCTTAATGAAAAACTGTTTTTT
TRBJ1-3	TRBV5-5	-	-	CASSLAIVQVDSGNTIYF	TGTGCCAGCAGCTTGGCTATCGTCCAGGTTGACTCTGGAAACACCATATATTTT
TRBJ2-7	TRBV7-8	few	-	CASSLEGLTYEQYF	TGTGCCAGCAGCTTAGAGGGTCTTACCTACGAGCAGTACTTC
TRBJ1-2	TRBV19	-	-	CASSPIPGDGYTF	TGTGCCAGTAGCCCAATCCCAGGCGATGGCTACACCTTC
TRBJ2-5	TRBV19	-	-	CASSIWGDRETQYF	TGTGCCAGTAGTATTTGGGGAGATCGAGAGACCCAGTACTTC
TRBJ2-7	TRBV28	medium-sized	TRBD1	CASSRTGGHYEQYF	TGTGCCAGCAGTCGAACAGGGGGCCACTACGAGCAGTACTTC
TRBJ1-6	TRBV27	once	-	CASSLVGGSPLHF	TGTGCCAGCAGTTTAGTAGGGGGTTCACCCCTCCACTTT
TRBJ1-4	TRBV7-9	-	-	CASSAGYATNEKLFF	TGTGCCAGCAGTGCAGGGTACGCAACTAATGAAAAACTGTTTTTT
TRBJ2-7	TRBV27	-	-	CASSTTSSYEQYF	TGTGCCAGCAGTACGACTAGCTCCTACGAGCAGTACTTC
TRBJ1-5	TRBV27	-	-	CASSLSWVQPQHF	TGTGCCAGCAGTTTATCGTGGGTACAGCCCCAGCATTTT
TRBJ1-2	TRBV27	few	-	CASSSQGYGYTF	TGTGCCAGCAGTAGCCAGGGCTATGGCTACACCTTC
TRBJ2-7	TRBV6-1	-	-	CASSEVEGAYEQYF	TGTGCCAGCAGTGAAGTGGAGGGCGCCTACGAGCAGTACTTC